The next 30 T cell receptor beta chains were all read from a single sample in a study of blood T cell repertoires in COVID-19. Sequenced by immunoSEQ multiplex PCR; TCRdb stores in-frame clones only, minus some. The sample carries around 150,000 clones, 60% to 85% recorded once. The sample comprised peripheral blood. These receptors were obtained from a man in his forties or fifties with acute or convalescent COVID-19.

The chain combines TRBV9 with TRBJ2-2, with D perhaps TRBD1 (6 bases). Trimming took off 3 bases at V and 1 base at J, with 22 bases between the two ends. Germline V gene lookup returns CDR1 SGDLS and CDR2 YYNGEE. This CDR3 is built from 19 residues. The CDR3 bases are TGTGCCAGCAGCGCTGAGGCCGGACCGGGACAAGGGAACACCGGGGAGCTGTTTTTT. This sequence encodes CASSAEAGPGQGNTGELFF.

As concerns this clone: This clone may be a read error of a much larger clone one base away. The chain employs TRBV6-1 and TRBJ1-2, with D tentatively TRBD1 (5 bases). The V gene lost 0 bases and the J gene lost 4 bases, with 9 bases spanning the gap. CDR3 size: 14 residues. Germline V CDR1 and CDR2: MNHNS, SASEGT. This chain's CDR3 is CASSEALQGYGYTF. The CDR3 DNA sequence: TGTGCCAGCAGTGAAGCGCTTCAGGGCTATGGCTACACCTTC.

This clone was seen more than once but under ten times. This chain links TRBV5-1 with TRBJ1-2; the match to TRBD1 covers 9 bases. Germline values: CDR1 SGHRS, CDR2 YFSETQ. Trimming at V came to 3 bases and at J to 4 bases, leaving 13 bases not matched to a gene. The CDR3 loop spans 17 amino acids. The DNA for the CDR3 is TGCGCCAGCAGCTCCGAGAGACGGGGACAGGGCCGCTATGGCTACACCTTC. Its protein is CASSSERRGQGRYGYTF.

V is TRBV19 and J is TRBJ1-5; D might be TRBD1 (6 bases). Germline V gene data show CDR1 as LNHDA and CDR2 as SQIVND (reference sequence). V was shortened by 8 bases and J by 0 bases, with 20 bases between the two germline ends. The CDR3 runs 17 residues. The CDR3 loop is CASRRETTGNSNQPQHF. The CDR3 coding sequence is TGTGCCAGTCGGCGGGAGACGACAGGCAATAGCAATCAGCCCCAGCATTTT.

This rearrangement joins TRBV19 to TRBJ2-1; 8 positions match TRBD2. The trim removed 8 bases at V and 8 bases at J, leaving 11 bases unmatched. Germline V gene lookup returns CDR1 LNHDA and CDR2 SQIVND (reference sequence). The CDR3 covers 14 residues. The CDR3 sequence is CASRGSGVLYEQFF. DNA of the CDR3: TGTGCCAGTCGAGGTAGCGGGGTCCTATATGAGCAGTTCTTC.

The rearrangement links TRBV18 to TRBJ2-1; D perhaps matches TRBD2 (6 bases). Trimming shortened V by 5 bases and J by 3 bases, and 14 bases separated the two germline ends. CDR3 length: 15 amino acids. From germline, CDR1 is KGHSH and CDR2 LQKENI. The CDR3 loop is CASSSFSGNYNEQFF. The CDR3 DNA reads as TGTGCCAGCTCATCCTTTAGCGGCAACTACAATGAGCAGTTCTTC.

The chain carries TRBV29-1 and TRBJ1-2; D may be TRBD1 (6 bases). The CDR3 sequence is 12 residues long. V lost 4 bases, J lost 7 bases, and 13 bases lay in between. From germline, CDR1 is SQVTM and CDR2 ANQGSEA. The CDR3 DNA sequence: TGCAGCGTTGGTACAGGGATAGGTGGCTACACCTTC. It codes for CSVGTGIGGYTF.

V usage is TRBV11-2 and J usage is TRBJ1-3; TRBD1 is a possible D gene (5 bases). The V end lost 4 bases, the J end lost 4 bases, and 8 bases lay between the germline ends. This CDR3 comprises 13 residues. CDR1 and CDR2 (germline): SGHAT, FQNNGV. For the CDR3, the DNA is TGTGCCAGCAGCTCGGGACTGGGAAACACCATATATTTT. As protein: CASSSGLGNTIYF. The full variable domain, its missing parts supplied by reference TRBV11-2 and TRBJ1-3, is EAGVAQSPRYKIIEKRQSVAFWCNPISGHATLYWYQQILGQGPKLLIQFQNNGVVDDSQLPKDRFSAERLKGVDSTLKIQPAKLEDSAVYLCASSSGLGNTIYFGEGSWLTVV.

The chain has TRBV6-5 and TRBJ2-7, with 9 bases lining up with TRBD2. V was pared by 10 bases and J by 0 bases, with 7 bases of the junction left unmatched. This CDR3 spans 14 amino acids. The germline V gene has CDR1 MNHEY and CDR2 SVGAGI. The CDR3 here is CATEERGASYEQYF. Written as DNA, the CDR3 is TGTGCCACTGAAGAGCGGGGGGCCTCCTACGAGCAGTACTTC.

This clone has at least ten counts. The genes are TRBV7-6 and TRBJ1-1; a possible D gene is TRBD1 (5 bases). Trimming took off 5 bases at V and 4 bases at J, with 14 bases between the two ends. CDR1 is SGHVS, CDR2 FNYEAQ, per germline. The CDR3 spans 14 residues. As DNA, the CDR3 is TGTGCCAGCAGCCTGGATGGGCAGGGCACTGAAGCTTTCTTT. It codes for CASSLDGQGTEAFF.

This clone was seen more than once but under ten times. This chain links TRBV24-1 with TRBJ2-5; 10 nucleotides agree with TRBD1. Germline V gene sequence: CDR1 KGHDR, CDR2 SFDVKD. This CDR3 contains 19 residues. V was clipped by 4 bases and J by 1 base; unmatched bases: 14. The CDR3 bases are TGTGCCACCAGTGACCCCAGAAGGACAGGGGGGGTGATCCAAGAGACCCAGTACTTC. It encodes CATSDPRRTGGVIQETQYF.

The CDR3 bases are TGTGCCAGCAGCCTGTACAGGGGACAAAACACTGAAGCTTTCTTT. Encoded protein: CASSLYRGQNTEAFF. This chain joins TRBV7-8 and TRBJ1-1, with 7 bases lining up with TRBD1. The germline CDR1 and CDR2 sequences are SGHVS and FQNEAQ. V shed 5 bases, J shed 2 bases, and the junction held 8 bases outside the gene matches. The CDR3 is 15 residues long. The full variable domain, its missing parts supplied by reference TRBV7-8 and TRBJ1-1, is GAGVSQSPRYKVAKRGQDVALRCDPISGHVSLFWYQQALGQGPEFLTYFQNEAQLDKSGLPSDRFFAERPEGSVSTLKIQRTQQEDSAVYLCASSLYRGQNTEAFFGQGTRLTVV.

The CDR3 DNA reads TGTGCCAGCAGCTTGGTACAGGGGGGCCAAGAGACCCAGTACTTC. This gives the protein CASSLVQGGQETQYF. The rearrangement links TRBV5-4 to TRBJ2-5, with 8 bases lining up with TRBD1. The CDR3 runs 15 residues. Looked up from germline, CDR1 is SGHNT and CDR2 is YYREEE (reference sequence). V shed 0 bases and J 1 base; nucleotides not matched to a gene: 2.

This clone was found a few times. This chain connects TRBV19 to TRBJ1-1; D is unclear. V was pared by 3 bases and J by 9 bases, with 8 bases between. The CDR3 runs 11 residues. Germline CDR1 and CDR2: LNHDA and SQIVND (reference sequence). CDR3 residues: CASSIRGKAFF. The CDR3 DNA follows: TGTGCCAGTAGTATTCGGGGTAAAGCTTTCTTT.

The rearrangement links TRBV6-5 to TRBJ2-1; a weak D match, TRBD1 (6 bases). Deletions cut 7 bases from V and 4 bases from J, with 17 bases between. There are 15 residues in the CDR3. CDR1 and CDR2 (germline): MNHEY, SVGAGI. The CDR3 nucleotides read TGTGCCAGCATGGGGCAGGGGTCGGGGTACAATGAGCAGTTCTTC. Translation: CASMGQGSGYNEQFF.

The chain uses TRBV10-2 and TRBJ2-3; the D gene is possibly TRBD2 (6 bases). In germline, CDR1 is WSHSY, CDR2 SAAADI. The CDR3 consists of 14 residues. Between the trimmed V and J ends, which lost 4 bases and 2 bases, there was a span of 10 bases. CDR3 nucleotides: TGCGCCAGCAGTGTCGGGGGTCCCACAGATACGCAGTATTTT. Its protein is CASSVGGPTDTQYF.

J is TRBJ2-2 and V is TRBV29-1, with D possibly matching TRBD1 (6 bases). Deletions cut 5 bases from V and 6 bases from J, with 13 bases between. Germline values: CDR1 SQVTM, CDR2 ANQGSEA. The CDR3 spans 13 residues. The CDR3 here is CSVPAGTSGELFF. Here the CDR3 DNA reads TGCAGCGTTCCTGCCGGGACATCCGGGGAGCTGTTTTTT.

The gene calls are TRBV3-1 (or the pseudogene TRBV3-2) and TRBJ1-3, with 7 bases fitting TRBD1. Germline V gives CDR1 LGHDT, CDR2 YNNKEL (reference sequence). Trimming removed 5 bases from V and 2 bases from J; junction bases left unmatched: 3. The CDR3 spans 14 residues. CDR3 loop: CASSAGTAGNTIYF. The CDR3 nucleotides read TGTGCCAGCAGCGCCGGGACAGCTGGAAACACCATATATTTT.

The gene calls are TRBV5-4 and TRBJ2-1; TRBD2 might be the D (6 bases). Deletions cut 0 bases from V and 10 bases from J, with 14 bases between. The CDR3 runs to 14 residues. Germline CDR1 is SGHNT and CDR2 is YYREEE (reference sequence). The CDR3 loop is CASSLVGGTGEQFF. CDR3 in DNA: TGTGCCAGCAGCTTGGTTGGGGGGACGGGGGAGCAGTTCTTC. Complete variable domain (other parts from reference TRBV5-4 and TRBJ2-1): ETGVTQSPTHLIKTRGQQVTLRCSSQSGHNTVSWYQQALGQGPQFIFQYYREEENGRGNFPPRFSGLQFPNYSSELNVNALELDDSALYLCASSLVGGTGEQFFGPGTRLTVL.

The chain recombines TRBV18 with TRBJ1-5; D not resolved. In germline, CDR1 is KGHSH, CDR2 LQKENI. Trimming pared 9 bases from V and 0 bases from J, leaving 9 bases between. The CDR3 is made up of 13 amino acids. The CDR3, as DNA: TGTGCCAGTTCAGAGTATAGCAATCAGCCCCAGCATTTT. It yields the protein CASSEYSNQPQHF. The full variable domain, with the rest looked up from reference TRBV18 and TRBJ1-5, is NAGVMQNPRHLVRRRGQEARLRCSPMKGHSHVYWYRQLPEEGLKFMVYLQKENIIDESGMPKERFSAEFPKEGPSILRIQQVVRGDSAAYFCASSEYSNQPQHFGDGTRLSIL.

The chain recombines TRBV30 with TRBJ1-5; D possibly corresponds to TRBD1 (6 bases). Trimming took 5 bases from V and 11 from J, leaving 25 bases between them. The germline CDR1 and CDR2 sequences are GTSNPN and SVGIG (reference sequence). CDR3 size: 15 residues. The CDR3 sequence: CAWCAERAASGAQHF. Written as DNA, the CDR3 is TGTGCCTGGTGCGCGGAAAGGGCAGCCTCAGGGGCCCAGCATTTT.

This chain connects TRBV24-1 to TRBJ1-5, with D possibly matching TRBD1 (6 bases). Trimming left V 9 bases short and J 4 bases short, with 15 bases between. Germline-derived CDR1 and CDR2 are KGHDR and SFDVKD. The CDR3 extends over 14 amino acids. CDR3 amino acids: CATRLQGRNQPQHF. CDR3 DNA: TGTGCCACCCGGCTACAGGGAAGAAATCAGCCCCAGCATTTT.

The rearrangement uses TRBV21-1 and TRBJ2-7; the D call of TRBD1 is as the table states it, not checked on the DNA. TRBV21-1 is labeled a pseudogene. This CDR3 has 16 amino acids. CDR3: CASSKKGQAVVHEQYF. The CDR3 coding sequence is TGTGCCAGCAGCAAAAAGGGACAGGCTGTTGTACACGAGCAGTACTTC.

This sequence joins TRBV27 and TRBJ2-7; 7 positions agree with TRBD1. The germline CDR1 and CDR2 sequences are MNHEY and SMNVEV (reference sequence). CDR3 size: 15 residues. V shed 2 bases, J shed 2 bases, and the junction held 6 bases outside the gene matches. In nucleotides, the CDR3 is TGTGCCAGCAGTTTAAGAGGGGGCCTCGCCTACGAGCAGTACGTC. This sequence encodes CASSLRGGLAYEQYV.

The rearrangement joins TRBV5-4 to TRBJ2-5; 7 nucleotides match TRBD1. From germline, CDR1 is SGHNT and CDR2 YYREEE (reference sequence). This CDR3 is built from 14 residues. J gave up 6 bases and V 2 bases, and 7 bases lay outside the gene matches. The CDR3 region has the DNA TGTGCCAGCAGCTTAATAGGGGACAGCCAGACCCAGTACTTC. Residues: CASSLIGDSQTQYF.

J is TRBJ1-1 and V is TRBV10-1, with TRBD1 matching over 7 bases. CDR3 length: 16 amino acids. The germline V gene has CDR1 WNHNN and CDR2 SYGVQD (reference sequence). J was trimmed by 0 bases and V by 5 bases; bases with no gene match: 9. The CDR3 is CASSPGDRAMNTEAFF. In DNA form, the CDR3 reads TGCGCCAGCAGTCCTGGGGACAGAGCTATGAACACTGAAGCTTTCTTT.

The chain's CDR3 is CASSLIAGGTDTQYF. The CDR3 DNA sequence: TGTGCCAGCAGCTTAATAGCGGGGGGCACAGATACGCAGTATTTT. The V and J genes are TRBV7-2 and TRBJ2-3, with 9 bases that match TRBD2. The CDR3 has 15 residues. With V trimmed by 2 bases and J by 1 base, 1 base remained unmatched. The V gene's germline CDR1 is SGHTA and CDR2 FQGNSA.

The chain employs TRBV9 and TRBJ1-1; the D gene is possibly TRBD1 (6 bases). The CDR3 length is 15 residues. V was clipped by 1 base and J by 7 bases, with 17 bases between them. The V gene's germline CDR1 is SGDLS and CDR2 YYNGEE. The CDR3 nucleotides read TGTGCCAGCAGCGTAACCCCCACCAACAGGGTTGAAGCTTTCTTT. It is translated as CASSVTPTNRVEAFF. Based on the CDR3 plus reference TRBV9 and TRBJ1-1, the full variable domain is DSGVTQTPKHLITATGQRVTLRCSPRSGDLSVYWYQQSLDQGLQFLIQYYNGEERAKGNILERFSAQQFPDLHSELNLSSLELGDSALYFCASSVTPTNRVEAFFGQGTRLTVV.

A few counts support this clone. This rearrangement joins TRBV27 to TRBJ1-4, with a tentative D call TRBD1 (6 bases). The CDR3 has 16 residues. Deletions cut 3 bases from V and 5 bases from J, with 16 bases between. The germline CDR1 and CDR2 sequences are MNHEY and SMNVEV (reference sequence). The CDR3 DNA sequence: TGTGCCAGCAGTTTGGGACGCGGAAGGGGGAATGAAAAACTGTTTTTT. Protein product: CASSLGRGRGNEKLFF.

This chain links TRBV2 with TRBJ1-2; TRBD1 matches at 8 bases. In germline, CDR1 is SNHLY, CDR2 FYNNEI. After removal of 8 bases from V and 7 bases from J, the junction contained 6 bases not matched to a gene. This CDR3 region has 12 residues. The CDR3 loop reads CASDGQGGGYTF. CDR3 nucleotides: TGTGCCAGCGATGGACAGGGAGGTGGCTACACCTTC.